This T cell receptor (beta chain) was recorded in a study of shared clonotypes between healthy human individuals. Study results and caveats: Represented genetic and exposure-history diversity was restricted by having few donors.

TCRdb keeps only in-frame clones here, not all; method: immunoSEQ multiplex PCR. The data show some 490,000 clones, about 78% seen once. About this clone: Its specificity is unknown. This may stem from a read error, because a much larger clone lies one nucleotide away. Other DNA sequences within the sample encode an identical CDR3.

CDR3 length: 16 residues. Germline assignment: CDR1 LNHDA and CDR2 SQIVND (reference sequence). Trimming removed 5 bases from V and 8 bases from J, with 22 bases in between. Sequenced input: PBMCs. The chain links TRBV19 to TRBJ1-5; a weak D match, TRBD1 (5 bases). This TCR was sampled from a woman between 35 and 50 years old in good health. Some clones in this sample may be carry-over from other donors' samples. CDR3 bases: TGTGCCAGTAGTCCTCTAATCGATACGGGGGGTAAGCCCCAGCATTTT. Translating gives CASSPLIDTGGKPQHF. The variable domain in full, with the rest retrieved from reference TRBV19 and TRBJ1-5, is DGGITQSPKYLFRKEGQNVTLSCEQNLNHDAMYWYRQDPGQGLRLIYYSQIVNDFQKGDIAEGYSVSREKKESFPLTVTSAQKNPTAFYLCASSPLIDTGGKPQHFGDGTRLSIL.